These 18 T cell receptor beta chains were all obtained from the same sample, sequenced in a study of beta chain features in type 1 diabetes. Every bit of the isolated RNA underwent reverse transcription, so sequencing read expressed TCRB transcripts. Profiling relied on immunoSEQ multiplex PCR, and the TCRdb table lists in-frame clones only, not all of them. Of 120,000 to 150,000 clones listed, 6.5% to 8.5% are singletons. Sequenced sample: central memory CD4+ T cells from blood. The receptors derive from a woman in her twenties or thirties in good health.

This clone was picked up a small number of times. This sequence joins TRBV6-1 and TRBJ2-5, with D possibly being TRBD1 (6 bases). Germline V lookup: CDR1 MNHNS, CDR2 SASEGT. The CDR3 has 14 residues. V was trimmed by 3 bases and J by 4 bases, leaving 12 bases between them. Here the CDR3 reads CASSEWGPRETQYF. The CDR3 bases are TGTGCCAGCAGTGAGTGGGGGCCCAGAGAGACCCAGTACTTC.

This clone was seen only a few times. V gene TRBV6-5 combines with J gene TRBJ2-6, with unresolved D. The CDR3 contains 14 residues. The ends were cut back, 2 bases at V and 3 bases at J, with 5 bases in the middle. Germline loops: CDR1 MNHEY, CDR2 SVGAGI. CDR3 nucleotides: TGTGCCAGCAGTTACCGGAGTGGGGCCAACGTCCTGACTTTC. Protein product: CASSYRSGANVLTF.

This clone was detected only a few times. CDR3 amino acids: CASSLAAGPNYGYTF. Written as DNA, the CDR3 is TGTGCCAGCAGCTTAGCTGCGGGTCCTAACTATGGCTACACCTTC. The chain couples TRBV7-9 to TRBJ1-2; D remains unclear. Trimming pared 0 bases from V and 0 bases from J, leaving 8 bases between. The CDR3 consists of 15 residues. Germline CDR1 reads SEHNR; CDR2 reads FQNEAQ (reference sequence).

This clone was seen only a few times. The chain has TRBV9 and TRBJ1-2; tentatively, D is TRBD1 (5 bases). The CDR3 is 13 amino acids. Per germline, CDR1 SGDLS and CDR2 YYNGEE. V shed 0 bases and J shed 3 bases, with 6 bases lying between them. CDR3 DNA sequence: TGTGCCAGCAGCGTAGTACAGGACTATGGCTACACCTTC. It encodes CASSVVQDYGYTF. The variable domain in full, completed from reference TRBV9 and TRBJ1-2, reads DSGVTQTPKHLITATGQRVTLRCSPRSGDLSVYWYQQSLDQGLQFLIQYYNGEERAKGNILERFSAQQFPDLHSELNLSSLELGDSALYFCASSVVQDYGYTFGSGTRLTVV.

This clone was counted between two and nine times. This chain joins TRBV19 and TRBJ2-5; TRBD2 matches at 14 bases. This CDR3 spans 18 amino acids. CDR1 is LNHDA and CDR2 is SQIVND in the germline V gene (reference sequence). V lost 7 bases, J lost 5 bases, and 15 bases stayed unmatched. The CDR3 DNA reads TGTGCCAGTACCCCACACCCGGGACTAGCGGGAGTCTGGGAGACCCAGTACTTC. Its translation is CASTPHPGLAGVWETQYF.

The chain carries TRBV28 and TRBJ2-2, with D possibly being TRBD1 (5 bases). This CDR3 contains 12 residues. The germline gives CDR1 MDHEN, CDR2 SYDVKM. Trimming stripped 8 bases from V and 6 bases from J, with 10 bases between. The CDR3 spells CASGRVPGELFF. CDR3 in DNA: TGTGCCAGCGGCAGGGTCCCCGGGGAGCTGTTTTTT.

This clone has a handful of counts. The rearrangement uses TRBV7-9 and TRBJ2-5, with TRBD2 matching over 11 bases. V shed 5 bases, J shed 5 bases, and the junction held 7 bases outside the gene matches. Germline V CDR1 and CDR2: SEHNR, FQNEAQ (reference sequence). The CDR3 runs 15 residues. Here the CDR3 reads CASSPRPSGRETQYF. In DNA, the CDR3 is TGTGCCAGCAGCCCAAGGCCTAGCGGGAGGGAGACCCAGTACTTC.

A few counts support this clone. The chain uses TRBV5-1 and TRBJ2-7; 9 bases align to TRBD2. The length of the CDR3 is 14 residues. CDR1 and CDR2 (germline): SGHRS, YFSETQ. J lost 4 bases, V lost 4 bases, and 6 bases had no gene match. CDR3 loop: CASSGGGREYEQYF. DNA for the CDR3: TGCGCCAGCAGCGGTGGCGGGAGGGAGTACGAGCAGTACTTC.

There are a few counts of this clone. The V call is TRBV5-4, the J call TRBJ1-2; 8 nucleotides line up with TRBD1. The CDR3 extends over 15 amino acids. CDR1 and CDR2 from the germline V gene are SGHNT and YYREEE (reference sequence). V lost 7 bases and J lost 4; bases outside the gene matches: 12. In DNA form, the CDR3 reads TGTGCCAGCCGGACCAACCAGGGGGCCGCCTATGGCTACACCTTC. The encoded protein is CASRTNQGAAYGYTF.

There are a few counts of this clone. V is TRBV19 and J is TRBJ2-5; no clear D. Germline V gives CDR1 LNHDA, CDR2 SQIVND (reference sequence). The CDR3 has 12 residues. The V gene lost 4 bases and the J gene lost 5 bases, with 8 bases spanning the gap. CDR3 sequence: CASSKSLETQYF. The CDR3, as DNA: TGTGCCAGTAGTAAGAGCTTGGAGACCCAGTACTTC.

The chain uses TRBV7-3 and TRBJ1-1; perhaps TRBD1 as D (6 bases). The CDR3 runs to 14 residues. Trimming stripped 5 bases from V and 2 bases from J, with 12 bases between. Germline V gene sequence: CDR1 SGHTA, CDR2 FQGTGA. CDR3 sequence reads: CASSPGAHNTEAFF. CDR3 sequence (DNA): TGTGCCAGCAGCCCAGGGGCCCACAACACTGAAGCTTTCTTT.

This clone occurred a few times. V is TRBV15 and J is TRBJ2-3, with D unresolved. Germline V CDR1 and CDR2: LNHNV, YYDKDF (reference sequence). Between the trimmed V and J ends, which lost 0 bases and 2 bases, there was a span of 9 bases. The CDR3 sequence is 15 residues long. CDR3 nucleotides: TGTGCCACCAGCAGAGATCTTGCTAACACAGATACGCAGTATTTT. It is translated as CATSRDLANTDTQYF.

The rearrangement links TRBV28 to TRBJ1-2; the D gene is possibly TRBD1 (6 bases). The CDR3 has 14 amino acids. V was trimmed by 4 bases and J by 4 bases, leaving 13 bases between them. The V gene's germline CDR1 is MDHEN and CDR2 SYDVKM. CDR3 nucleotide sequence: TGTGCCAGCAGTTCAGGGGCGGTCCGCTATGGCTACACCTTC. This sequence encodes CASSSGAVRYGYTF.

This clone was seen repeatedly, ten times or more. The CDR3, as DNA: TGTGCCAGCAGCTTAGCGTTGGACAGGGGGCCTGAAGCTTTCTTT. It is translated as CASSLALDRGPEAFF. The J gene is TRBJ1-1, the V gene TRBV7-2, with 11 bases fitting TRBD1. V was pared by 0 bases and J by 6 bases, with 3 bases of the junction left unmatched. Germline CDR1 and CDR2: SGHTA and FQGNSA. This CDR3 region has 15 residues.

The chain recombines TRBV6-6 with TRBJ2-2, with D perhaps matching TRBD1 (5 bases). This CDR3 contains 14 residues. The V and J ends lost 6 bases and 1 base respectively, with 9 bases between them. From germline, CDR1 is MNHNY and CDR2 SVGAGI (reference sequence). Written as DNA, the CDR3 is TGTGCCAGCAGCCACAGGAGGAACACCGGGGAGCTGTTTTTT. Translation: CASSHRRNTGELFF.

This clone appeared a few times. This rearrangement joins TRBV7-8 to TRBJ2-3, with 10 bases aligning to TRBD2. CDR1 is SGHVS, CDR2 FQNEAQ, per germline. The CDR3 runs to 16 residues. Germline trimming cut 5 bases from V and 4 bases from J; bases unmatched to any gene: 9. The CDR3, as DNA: TGTGCCAGCAGCGTAGGGGCTAGCGGGAGAGCAGATACGCAGTATTTT. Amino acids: CASSVGASGRADTQYF. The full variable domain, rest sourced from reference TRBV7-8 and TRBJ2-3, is GAGVSQSPRYKVAKRGQDVALRCDPISGHVSLFWYQQALGQGPEFLTYFQNEAQLDKSGLPSDRFFAERPEGSVSTLKIQRTQQEDSAVYLCASSVGASGRADTQYFGPGTRLTVL.

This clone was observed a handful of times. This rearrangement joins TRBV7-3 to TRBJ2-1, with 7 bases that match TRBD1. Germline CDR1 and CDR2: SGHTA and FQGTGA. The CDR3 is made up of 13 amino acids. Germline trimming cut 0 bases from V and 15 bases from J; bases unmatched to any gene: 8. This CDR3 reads CASSLTRGQDTFF. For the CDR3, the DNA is TGTGCCAGCAGCTTAACCAGAGGACAGGATACGTTCTTC.

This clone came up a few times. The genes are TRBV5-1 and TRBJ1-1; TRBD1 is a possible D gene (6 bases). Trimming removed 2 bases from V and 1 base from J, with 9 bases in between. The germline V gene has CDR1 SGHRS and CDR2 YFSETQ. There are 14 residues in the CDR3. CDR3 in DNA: TGCGCCAGCAGCTTTGGGGGGGCGAACACTGAAGCTTTCTTT. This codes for CASSFGGANTEAFF.